The entry below describes one T cell receptor (beta chain). This clonotype was counted only a few times. Its antigen target is currently unknown. Base qualities are not at hand, and no much larger clone is one base apart. Germline trimming amounts to 2 bases on V and 6 bases on J, with 1 as the count of junction bases outside the gene matches. From the cysteine up to the phenylalanine, the CDR3 has a length of 13 residues. Of all the DNA, just the CDR3 is kept, 39 bases in frame from base 1. Sequences SGHRS (CDR1) and YFSETQ (CDR2) are obtained from the germline V gene. This record comes from a study of T cell repertoires in cytomegalovirus infection (dated by TCRdb to between 2018 and 2021). General notes on the study: The peptide stimulations were aimed at well-studied HLA-B-restricted epitopes as well as recently identified HLA-C-restricted CMV epitopes, whose presentation resists viral immunomodulation. The HLA type of each donor mattered for the analysis, because public TCR beta signatures pointed to carriage of CMV infection along with the matching HLA type. General conclusions and limits of the study: Carriers of CMV infection plus the relevant HLA type were discriminated by the cumulative frequency of public TCR beta family members in the study cohort and in an independent roughly 340-donor cohort. In the ex vivo response, HLA-C-restricted CMV-specific TCR beta clonotypes were dominant, and in two of eight donors the single most frequent clonotype came from this HLA-C-restricted group.

These reads were obtained on an Illumina HiSeq 1500. TCRdb handled the public reads itself, with Q25 trimming in fastp and clone calling in MiXCR, and kept productive beta chains. Entries that share a CDR3 protein sequence are merged under the most common genes and DNA. For this sample there are over 40,000 distinct CDR3 sequences; roughly 19% appear just once. 53% of the sample lies in the top ten. The intended sense of this specimen's treatment or condition label: in vitro stimulation with specific CMV peptide epitopes to enrich CMV-specific T cells. The clonotype comes from a human donor in good health (CMV status not recorded). Some clones in this sample may be carry-over from other donors' samples. The input for sequencing was CD8+ T cells from cultured PBMCs, taken from culture after CMV antigen stimulation. This chain joins TRBV5-1 to TRBJ2-2; a stretch of 7 junction bases matches TRBD1. CDR3 reads: CASSLTGAGELFF. The nucleotide sequence reads as follows: TGCGCCAGCAGCTTAACAGGGGCCGGGGAGCTGTTTTTT.